This T cell receptor (beta chain) appears in the sequencing data of a study of graft-versus-host responses after intestinal transplantation. For the study at large: Those transplanted obtained multivisceral, liver-intestinal, or isolated intestinal grafts. The recipients all started with anti-thymocyte globulin induction and then took tacrolimus and steroids for approximately 3 years. Findings and caveats of the study: GvH clones were identified in recipient marrow, with some first appearing in ileum or blood.

Per the germline V gene, CDR1 is SGHVS and CDR2 is FQNEAQ. The CDR3 consists of 14 residues. V lost 7 bases and J 8 bases, leaving 15 bases between the germline ends. Worth noting for this clone: What it recognizes is unknown.

Here immunoSEQ multiplex PCR was the method, and the copy in TCRdb shows in-frame clones only, minus some. The sample yields 80,000 to 85,000 clones, roughly 89% seen once. This rearrangement joins TRBV7-8 to TRBJ1-6; possibly TRBD1 for D (6 bases). The source was unstimulated CD4+ T cells sorted from spleen or lymph node cells, collected before intestinal transplant. The clonotype comes from a human donor who received an intestinal transplant. CDR3 sequence (DNA): TGTGCCAGCAAAGGGGGGGCCTTGCATTCACCCCTCCACTTT. Translating gives CASKGGALHSPLHF.